The present entry profiles one TCR beta chain with its context. Its antigen remains unidentified. This record comes from a study of cytomegalovirus exposure and HLA in healthy donors. In the PCR, 60 Vbeta and 13 Jbeta primers were used. Using immunoSEQ multiplex PCR, the repertoire was profiled, and TCRdb retains in-frame clones only, with some absent. This table holds tens of thousands of clones, 75% to 85% found once. The study, taken as a whole, reports: Cytomegalovirus association was listed for roughly 160 TCR beta chains. In a later analysis, most CMV-associated TCR beta chains appeared HLA-restricted.

The CDR3 runs 15 residues. After removal of 0 bases from V and 6 bases from J, the junction contained 3 bases not matched to a gene. Germline V gene data show CDR1 as SEHNR and CDR2 as FQNEAQ (reference sequence). Sequencing was carried out using PBMCs. The chain couples TRBV7-9 to TRBJ2-3, with 10 bases matching TRBD1. The sequence derives from a man aged 45-60 years in good health and CMV-seropositive. CDR3 residues: CASSLAADRGDTQYF. In nucleotides, the CDR3 is TGTGCCAGCAGCTTAGCGGCGGACAGGGGGGATACGCAGTATTTT.